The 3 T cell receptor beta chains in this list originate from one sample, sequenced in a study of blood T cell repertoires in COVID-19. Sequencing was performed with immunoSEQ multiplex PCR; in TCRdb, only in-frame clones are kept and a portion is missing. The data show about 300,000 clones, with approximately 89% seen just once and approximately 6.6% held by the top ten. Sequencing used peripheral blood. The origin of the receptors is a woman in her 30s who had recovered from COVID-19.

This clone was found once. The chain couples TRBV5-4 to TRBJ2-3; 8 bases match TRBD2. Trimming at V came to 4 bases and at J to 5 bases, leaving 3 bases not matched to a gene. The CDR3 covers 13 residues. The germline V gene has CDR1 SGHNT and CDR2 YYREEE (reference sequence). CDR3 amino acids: CASSVAGIDTQYF. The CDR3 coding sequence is TGTGCCAGCAGCGTAGCGGGGATAGATACGCAGTATTTT. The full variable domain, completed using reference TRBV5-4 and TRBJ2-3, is ETGVTQSPTHLIKTRGQQVTLRCSSQSGHNTVSWYQQALGQGPQFIFQYYREEENGRGNFPPRFSGLQFPNYSSELNVNALELDDSALYLCASSVAGIDTQYFGPGTRLTVL.

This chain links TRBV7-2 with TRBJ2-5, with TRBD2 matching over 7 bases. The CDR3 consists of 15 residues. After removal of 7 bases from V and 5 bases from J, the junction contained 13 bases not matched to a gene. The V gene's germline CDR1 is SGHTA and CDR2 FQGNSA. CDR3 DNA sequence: TGTGCCAGCACCCTCTCACCGGGACTACGGGAGACCCAGTACTTC. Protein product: CASTLSPGLRETQYF.

The DNA for the CDR3 is TGCGCCAGTCCCTATGACAGGGTAAGAAACGTCCTGACTTTC. This sequence encodes CASPYDRVRNVLTF. The J gene is TRBJ2-6, the V gene TRBV10-2; 7 bases map to TRBD1. The CDR3 extends over 14 amino acids. V dropped 9 bases and J dropped 10; count of bases not matched to a gene: 12. Germline CDR1 and CDR2: WSHSY and SAAADI.